This T cell receptor beta chain was sequenced in a study of T cell responses to AZD1222 COVID-19 vaccine. Profiling relied on immunoSEQ multiplex PCR, and the TCRdb table lists in-frame clones only, not all of them. Among approximately 110,000 clones listed, around 86% were seen once. The length of the CDR3 is 16 residues. V shed 0 bases, J shed 4 bases, and the junction held 4 bases outside the gene matches. CDR1 is SGHNT and CDR2 is YYREEE in the germline V gene (reference sequence). The receptor's source is an adult in good health. The chain employs TRBV5-4 and TRBJ2-3; 11 bases fit TRBD2. This sample comprised peripheral blood, obtained on day 0 of AZD1222 vaccination. CDR3 sequence (DNA): TGTGCCAGCAGCTTGGGGCTAGCGGGGGGTCCAGATACGCAGTATTTT. This translates into CASSLGLAGGPDTQYF.